This TCR beta chain was identified in a study of blood T cell repertoires in COVID-19. Some clones are missing from TCRdb's copy, which holds only in-frame ones; the method was immunoSEQ multiplex PCR. Of roughly 160,000 clones detected, around 83% appear once; the ten largest clones hold around 1%. This clone was detected a few times. Sequences were obtained from peripheral blood. The sequence came from a man aged 40-55 years with acute or convalescent COVID-19.

DNA for the CDR3: TGTGCCAGCTACCAGGGGAGGGTCACTGGCTACACCTTC. It encodes CASYQGRVTGYTF. The J gene is TRBJ1-2, the V gene TRBV2; tentatively, D is TRBD1 (6 bases). Germline V gives CDR1 SNHLY, CDR2 FYNNEI. This CDR3 region has 13 residues. V was pared by 8 bases and J by 7 bases, with 17 bases between.